This is a list of T cell receptor beta chains from one sample in a study of identical twins. Each CDR3 protein gets one entry after TCRdb re-called the 5' RACE reads with MiXCR. The table lists fewer than 800,000 distinct CDR3 sequences, less than 9% of them singletons. These data were also reused for a study on yellow fever vaccine responses in identical twins.

Sample: PBMCs. These receptor sequences come from a young woman in good health. Both conserved end residues are part of each CDR3. D genes are given only for firm matches. For some rows the clone size is stated as once, few or many, or as a class when expanded; others skip it.

CDR3nt: TGTGCCAGCAGCAAAGGGGTGACAGGGAGGAAAAACATTCAGTACTTC; CDR3aa: CASSKGVTGRKNIQYF; d_gene: -; abundance: -; j_gene: TRBJ2-4; v_gene: TRBV21-1
CDR3nt: TGTGCCAGCAGCAAAGTGGCAGGGAGACAGCCCCAGCATTTT; CDR3aa: CASSKVAGRQPQHF; d_gene: -; abundance: many; j_gene: TRBJ1-5; v_gene: TRBV21-1
CDR3nt: TGTGCCAGCAGCGTAGAACAGGACTATGGCTACACCTTC; CDR3aa: CASSVEQDYGYTF; d_gene: -; abundance: -; j_gene: TRBJ1-2; v_gene: TRBV9
CDR3nt: TGTGCCAGCAGCTTGGCTAGCGGGGGGGCAATCTATGAGCAGTTCTTC; CDR3aa: CASSLASGGAIYEQFF; d_gene: TRBD2; abundance: -; j_gene: TRBJ2-1; v_gene: TRBV5-4
CDR3nt: TGTGCCAGCAGCCCTTATGGGGACAGGAAGTACTTC; CDR3aa: CASSPYGDRKYF; d_gene: TRBD1; abundance: few; j_gene: TRBJ2-4; v_gene: TRBV12-3/TRBV12-4
CDR3nt: TGCAGTGCCCCGGGACGAGGGCGGAACACAGATACGCAGTATTTT; CDR3aa: CSAPGRGRNTDTQYF; d_gene: -; abundance: few; j_gene: TRBJ2-3; v_gene: TRBV20-1
CDR3nt: TGTGCTAGTGCCATAAGACTCGAGACCCAGTACTTC; CDR3aa: CASAIRLETQYF; d_gene: -; abundance: -; j_gene: TRBJ2-5; v_gene: TRBV12-5
CDR3nt: TGTGCCAGCAGCTTGTTCGACAGGGGGTACGGTGAGCAGTTCTTC; CDR3aa: CASSLFDRGYGEQFF; d_gene: TRBD1; abundance: -; j_gene: TRBJ2-1; v_gene: TRBV5-6
CDR3nt: TGCGCCAGCAGCTTGGAGGGGTCCGCCGGGGAGCTGTTTTTT; CDR3aa: CASSLEGSAGELFF; d_gene: -; abundance: -; j_gene: TRBJ2-2; v_gene: TRBV5-1
CDR3nt: TGTGCCAGCAGCTTAGGGACTCAATTTCAAACAGATACGCAGTATTTT; CDR3aa: CASSLGTQFQTDTQYF; d_gene: -; abundance: many; j_gene: TRBJ2-3; v_gene: TRBV7-2
CDR3nt: TGTGCCAGCAGCCCGGGGAGCCTCCCTAACTATGGCTACACCTTC; CDR3aa: CASSPGSLPNYGYTF; d_gene: -; abundance: -; j_gene: TRBJ1-2; v_gene: TRBV7-6
CDR3nt: TGTGCCAGCTGTCCTTTAACCGCCCTAGCGGTTACCACCGGGGAGCTGTTTTTT; CDR3aa: CASCPLTALAVTTGELFF; d_gene: TRBD2; abundance: -; j_gene: TRBJ2-2; v_gene: TRBV12-3/TRBV12-4
CDR3nt: TGCAGCGTTGAAAAGGATAGCGATACAAGCTCCTACGAGCAGTACTTC; CDR3aa: CSVEKDSDTSSYEQYF; d_gene: -; abundance: many; j_gene: TRBJ2-7; v_gene: TRBV29-1
CDR3nt: TGTGCCAGCAGCGGAGAGGGGATCGCCACTGAAGCTTTCTTT; CDR3aa: CASSGEGIATEAFF; d_gene: -; abundance: few; j_gene: TRBJ1-1; v_gene: TRBV9
CDR3nt: TGCGCCAGCAGTGAGGTCAGGGTTTTAGGGGGCTACACCTTC; CDR3aa: CASSEVRVLGGYTF; d_gene: -; abundance: few; j_gene: TRBJ1-2; v_gene: TRBV10-2
CDR3nt: TGTGCCAGCAGTTGGGACAGATCTCCACCCCTCCACTTT; CDR3aa: CASSWDRSPPLHF; d_gene: TRBD1; abundance: many; j_gene: TRBJ1-6; v_gene: TRBV12-3/TRBV12-4
CDR3nt: TGTGCCAGCAGCTCCCTAGCGGCCGGCTACAATGAGCAGTTCTTC; CDR3aa: CASSSLAAGYNEQFF; d_gene: TRBD2; abundance: many; j_gene: TRBJ2-1; v_gene: TRBV3-1
CDR3nt: TGCGCCAGCAGCCAATCCGACCAGGGTGGCTATGGCTACACCTTC; CDR3aa: CASSQSDQGGYGYTF; d_gene: -; abundance: -; j_gene: TRBJ1-2; v_gene: TRBV4-1
CDR3nt: TGTGCCAGCAGTTATCAGAGCAATCAGCCCCAGCATTTT; CDR3aa: CASSYQSNQPQHF; d_gene: -; abundance: few; j_gene: TRBJ1-5; v_gene: TRBV2
CDR3nt: TGTGCCATCAGTGTACTAGCGGGCACGTCCAACAATGAGCAGTTCTTC; CDR3aa: CAISVLAGTSNNEQFF; d_gene: TRBD2; abundance: many; j_gene: TRBJ2-1; v_gene: TRBV10-3
CDR3nt: TGCAGCGTTGAAGGGGGCGCAGGACGCCCATCCAATGAGCAGTTCTTC; CDR3aa: CSVEGGAGRPSNEQFF; d_gene: -; abundance: many; j_gene: TRBJ2-1; v_gene: TRBV29-1
CDR3nt: TGTGCCAGCAGCCAAGCGGACAGGATGAACACTGAAGCTTTCTTT; CDR3aa: CASSQADRMNTEAFF; d_gene: TRBD1; abundance: -; j_gene: TRBJ1-1; v_gene: TRBV4-2
CDR3nt: TGTGCCAGCAGCGAGGGGGGACTAGGGGATACGCAGTATTTT; CDR3aa: CASSEGGLGDTQYF; d_gene: TRBD2; abundance: -; j_gene: TRBJ2-3; v_gene: TRBV9
CDR3nt: TGTGCCAGCAGTGGGGAGGCGGGCGCAAACGGCTACACCTTC; CDR3aa: CASSGEAGANGYTF; d_gene: -; abundance: few; j_gene: TRBJ1-2; v_gene: TRBV2
CDR3nt: TGCGCCAGCAGCCGTGGAGACGGGTCGAACACTGAAGCTTTCTTT; CDR3aa: CASSRGDGSNTEAFF; d_gene: -; abundance: many; j_gene: TRBJ1-1; v_gene: TRBV5-1
CDR3nt: TGTGCCAGCAGCGCTCAAACGGGACAGTGGAGCTCCTACGAGCAGTACTTC; CDR3aa: CASSAQTGQWSSYEQYF; d_gene: TRBD1; abundance: many; j_gene: TRBJ2-7; v_gene: TRBV7-8
CDR3nt: TGTGCCAGCAGCCGAGCCGGGACTAGCGGGAACAATGAGCAGTTCTTC; CDR3aa: CASSRAGTSGNNEQFF; d_gene: TRBD2; abundance: -; j_gene: TRBJ2-1; v_gene: TRBV7-2
CDR3nt: TGTGCCAGCTCACGACGAGACGTACAAGAGACCCAGTACTTC; CDR3aa: CASSRRDVQETQYF; d_gene: -; abundance: few; j_gene: TRBJ2-5; v_gene: TRBV18
CDR3nt: TGTGCCAGCAGCTTAGGACCCGCGCTAGCCAAAAACATTCAGTACTTC; CDR3aa: CASSLGPALAKNIQYF; d_gene: -; abundance: -; j_gene: TRBJ2-4; v_gene: TRBV7-8